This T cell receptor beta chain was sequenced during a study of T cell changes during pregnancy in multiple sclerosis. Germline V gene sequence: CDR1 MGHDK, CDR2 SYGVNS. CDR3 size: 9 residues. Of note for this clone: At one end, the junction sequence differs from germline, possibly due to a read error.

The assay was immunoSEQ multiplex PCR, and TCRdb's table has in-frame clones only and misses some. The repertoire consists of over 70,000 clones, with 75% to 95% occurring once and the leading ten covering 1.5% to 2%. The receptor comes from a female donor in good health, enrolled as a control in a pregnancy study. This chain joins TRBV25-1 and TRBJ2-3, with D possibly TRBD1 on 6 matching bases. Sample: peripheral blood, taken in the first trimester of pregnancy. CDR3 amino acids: CATGTNPDF. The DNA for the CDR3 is TGTGCCACCGGGACAAACCCCGATTTT.